Listed below are T cell receptor beta chains from one sample, sequenced in a study of cytomegalovirus exposure and HLA in healthy donors. The data were produced by immunoSEQ multiplex PCR, yet TCRdb's version contains in-frame clones alone and is incomplete. The sample lists a few hundred thousand clones, about 78% occurring once. Sequenced material: PBMCs. The receptors derive from a woman younger than 45 in good health and CMV-seronegative. Both conserved end residues are part of each CDR3. D genes are given only for firm matches. Expanded clones get a size class; other rows say once, few or many, or leave the size out.

TRBD1,TRBJ1-1,TRBV7-2,.,TGTGCCAGCAGCTCGGACAGGGGAGCTGAAGCTTTCTTT,CASSSDRGAEAFF
.,TRBJ2-1,TRBV7-3,.,TGTGCCAGCAGCTTAAGGGGGGACTACAATGAGCAGTTCTTC,CASSLRGDYNEQFF
.,TRBJ2-5,TRBV9,.,TGTGCCAGCAGCGGCCGGGACTCGACACAACAGGAGACCCAGTACTTC,CASSGRDSTQQETQYF
TRBD2,TRBJ2-1,TRBV5-4,.,TGTGCCAGCAGCTTGGACTCGGGACTAGCGGGAAATGAGCAGTTCTTC,CASSLDSGLAGNEQFF
TRBD1,TRBJ1-1,TRBV7-6,.,TGTGCCAGCAGCTTAGACAGGGGAGTCACTGAAGCTTTCTTT,CASSLDRGVTEAFF
.,TRBJ2-1,TRBV27,.,TGTGCCAGCAGTCCCGCGGGGTTATACAATGAGCAGTTCTTC,CASSPAGLYNEQFF
.,TRBJ2-7,TRBV11-2,.,TGTGCCAGCAGCTTAACCCACGGGGGATTCCACGAGCAGTACTTC,CASSLTHGGFHEQYF
.,TRBJ1-4,TRBV7-6,.,TGTGCCAGCAGCCTTGGGGGGGGGTTTAAGGAAAAACTGTTTTTT,CASSLGGGFKEKLFF
TRBD1,TRBJ1-5,TRBV4-1,.,TGCGCCAGCAGCCAAGTACTGGGGCCGGACAGGGCTCAGCCCCAGCATTTT,CASSQVLGPDRAQPQHF
TRBD2,TRBJ2-2,TRBV2,.,TGTGCCAGCTACCTGGACGGACTAGCAAACACCGGGGAGCTGTTTTTT,CASYLDGLANTGELFF
TRBD1,TRBJ2-3,TRBV30,.,TGTGCCTGCCCCGGGACAGGAAGCACAGATACGCAGTATTTT,CACPGTGSTDTQYF
TRBD2,TRBJ2-3,TRBV4-2,once,TGTGCCAGCAGCCAAAGGCTAGCGGCTAGCACAGATACGCAGTATTTT,CASSQRLAASTDTQYF
TRBD2,TRBJ2-3,TRBV7-3,.,TGTGCCAGCAGCAACGCTCGGGGGGGCGCAGATACGCAGTATTTT,CASSNARGGADTQYF
.,TRBJ1-6,TRBV2,.,TGTGCCAGCAACCGGGGAGGGTGGAATTCACCCCTCCACTTT,CASNRGGWNSPLHF
.,TRBJ1-2,TRBV7-2,.,TGTGCCAGCAGCTTAGCGCGCAGGAATGGCTACACCTTC,CASSLARRNGYTF
.,TRBJ1-1,TRBV25-1,.,TGTGCCAGCCGCTTTGTGGGAGGAAACACTGAAGCTTTCTTT,CASRFVGGNTEAFF
TRBD1,TRBJ2-2,TRBV5-1,.,TGCGCCAGCAGGGGGACAGGGTCCGGGGAGCTGTTTTTT,CASRGTGSGELFF
.,TRBJ1-6,TRBV25-1,.,TGTGCCAGCAGTGAATCCGGGTATGTGTCACCCCTCCACTTT,CASSESGYVSPLHF
TRBD2,TRBJ2-5,TRBV7-8,.,TGTGCCAGCACCGGACTAGCGAGGGAGACCCAGTACTTC,CASTGLARETQYF
.,TRBJ2-7,TRBV6-1,.,TGTGTCAGCAGCCCTACAGGGCGGGAGCAGTACTTC,CVSSPTGREQYF
.,TRBJ2-7,TRBV18,.,TGTGCCAGCTCATTAAACAGTCAAAGTTCCGAGCAGTACTTC,CASSLNSQSSEQYF
.,TRBJ2-7,TRBV13,once,TGTGCCAGCAGCTTAGGGCTAGCCTTGGGAGAGCAGTACTTC,CASSLGLALGEQYF
TRBD1,TRBJ1-4,TRBV19,.,TGTGCCAGTCGGACAGGGACGCCGGGGGAAAAACTGTTTTTT,CASRTGTPGEKLFF
TRBD1,TRBJ1-2,TRBV4-2,once,TGTGCCAGCAGCCCAGGGGGTCCTAACTATGGCTACCCCTTC,CASSPGGPNYGYPF
.,TRBJ2-3,TRBV19,once,TGTGCCAGTAGCCTCTTAGCGGCAAACACAGATACGCAGTATTTT,CASSLLAANTDTQYF
.,TRBJ2-2,TRBV7-2,.,TGTGCCAGCAGCTCACAGGTCGCGAACACCGGGGAGCTGTTTTTT,CASSSQVANTGELFF
TRBD1,TRBJ1-1,TRBV11-2,.,TGTGCCAGCAGCTTAGTCGGGACAGCTGTTGAAGCTTTCTTT,CASSLVGTAVEAFF
.,TRBJ1-5,TRBV6-5,once,TGTGCCACCTACCCGGGGGTAATGGCTCATTTT,CATYPGVMAHF
TRBD1,TRBJ2-2,TRBV29-1,.,TGCAGCGCCCGGGACAGGCGAAATCCTCCGGACACCGGGGAGCTGTTTTTT,CSARDRRNPPDTGELFF
TRBD2,TRBJ2-3,TRBV5-1,.,TGCGCCAGCAGCCCCGCGGGTGGGGGGGTCACAGATACGCAGTATTTT,CASSPAGGGVTDTQYF
TRBD2,TRBJ2-1,TRBV15,.,TGTGCCACCAGTCCGACTAGCGGGGGATACAATGAGCAGTTCTTC,CATSPTSGGYNEQFF
.,TRBJ2-7,TRBV28,.,TGTGCCAGCAGCCAACTTACCGGGACTGCAGGGGGGCAGTACTTC,CASSQLTGTAGGQYF
.,TRBJ1-2,TRBV9,.,.,CASSVGQGNGYPF
.,TRBJ1-2,TRBV5-4,.,TGTGCCAGCAGCTTGGGTGGGGCTGGCTATGGCTACACCTTC,CASSLGGAGYGYTF
.,TRBJ1-1,TRBV6-1,.,TGTGCCAGTAAAACTGCCCCCGCAGGGGCCACTGAAGCTTTCTTT,CASKTAPAGATEAFF
TRBD1,TRBJ2-7,TRBV5-6,.,TGTGCCAGCAGCTTGGGACAGGGCTCCCTTTCCTACGAGCAGTACTTC,CASSLGQGSLSYEQYF
.,TRBJ1-5,TRBV4-2,.,TGTGCCAGCAGCCAAGATTGGGGGCCGGGCGGGCGTAGCAATCAGCCCCAGCATTTT,CASSQDWGPGGRSNQPQHF
TRBD2,TRBJ2-7,TRBV28,.,TGTGCCAGCAGCAAACTAGCGGGGAGATCCGAGCAGTACTTC,CASSKLAGRSEQYF
.,TRBJ2-7,TRBV4-1,few,TGCGCCAGCAGCCCCGGACTTACTCTACGCCAGCAGTACTTC,CASSPGLTLRQQYF
TRBD1,TRBJ1-5,TRBV6-6,once,TGTGCCAGCTCTCGGACAGGGGGCAATCAGCCCCAGCATTTT,CASSRTGGNQPQHF
.,TRBJ2-1,TRBV7-8,.,TGTGCCAGCAGGATCGACGGGGACTACAATGAGCAGTTCTTC,CASRIDGDYNEQFF
TRBD2,TRBJ2-6,TRBV18,.,TGTGCCAGCTCACCTCGACTAGCGGGGGGAAGCTCTGGGGCCAACGTCCTGACTTTC,CASSPRLAGGSSGANVLTF
.,TRBJ1-6,TRBV7-3,.,TGTGCCAGCAGCTTACAGGGCTATAATTCACCCCTCCACTTT,CASSLQGYNSPLHF
TRBD2,TRBJ2-1,TRBV18,few,TGTGCCAGCTCCCCGGGACTAGCGGGGGAGTACAATGAGCAGTTCTTC,CASSPGLAGEYNEQFF
.,TRBJ1-3,TRBV7-9,.,TGTGCCAGCAGCCCCACGGGGGGGGGCTCTGGAAACACCATATATTTT,CASSPTGGGSGNTIYF
.,TRBJ1-5,TRBV28,once,TGTGCCAGCAGTTCCGAGGTTCCCGGGCAGCCCCAGCATTTT,CASSSEVPGQPQHF
.,TRBJ2-7,TRBV19,.,TGTGCCAGTAGTATTAAACCTGGGGCCATCGAGCAGTACTTC,CASSIKPGAIEQYF
TRBD2,TRBJ2-7,TRBV19,.,TGTGCCAGTAGCGTAAAATCCATGCGGGGGAAGTACTTC,CASSVKSMRGKYF
.,TRBJ1-2,TRBV6-1,.,TGTGCCAGCAGTGCCGCAGGGAACTATGGCTACACCTTC,CASSAAGNYGYTF
.,TRBJ2-7,TRBV15,.,TGTGCCACCAGCAGAGATCGGCAGGGTACCTACGAGCAGTACTTC,CATSRDRQGTYEQYF